This T cell receptor (beta chain) was sequenced for a study of blood T cell repertoires in COVID-19. Assay used: immunoSEQ multiplex PCR; TCRdb lists only in-frame clones, some missing. Among 300,000 to 350,000 clones listed, around 80% were seen once. V shed 7 bases and J 1 base; nucleotides not matched to a gene: 5. Germline values: CDR1 KGHDR, CDR2 SFDVKD. The CDR3 consists of 14 residues. The V gene is TRBV24-1, the J gene TRBJ2-7; TRBD2 agrees at 8 bases. What was sequenced was peripheral blood. This TCR derives from a man aged 30 to 39 with active or convalescent COVID-19. CDR3 in amino acids: CATSPGGTSYEQYF. In nucleotides, the CDR3 is TGTGCCACCAGCCCGGGGGGGACATCCTACGAGCAGTACTTC.